This T cell receptor (beta chain) was sequenced in a study of CD8 T cells in Susac syndrome. The study, taken as a whole, reports: It was acknowledged in the study that its TCR sequencing and HLA analysis involved a relatively small number of individuals.

The study used treatment-naive patients who had stable or active relapsing-remitting disease as multiple sclerosis controls. CD8+ and CD4+ T cells were negatively isolated; TEMRA cells were FACS-enriched. The RNA input was roughly 0.45 to 1 ug, and it was reverse transcribed with random hexamers. Amplification of TCR beta CDR3 across 54 Vbeta and 13 Jbeta was performed with immunoSEQ multiplex PCR. TCRdb itself ran the immunoSEQ multiplex PCR reads through MiXCR, one entry per CDR3 protein. In the table there are around 280,000 distinct CDR3 sequences, around 84% of which are singletons. On this clonotype: Its matching antigen is unknown.

This CDR3 is built from 14 residues. Trimming pared 3 bases from V and 2 bases from J, leaving 10 bases between. The V and J genes are TRBV12-3 or TRBV12-4 and TRBJ2-5; D call uncertain. The sequencing sample was made of CD8+ T cells from PBMCs. This sequence originates from a human donor with multiple sclerosis. The CDR3 coding sequence is TGTGCCAGCAGTTTCCTAGTCGGACAAGAGACCCAGTACTTC. Translated, it gives CASSFLVGQETQYF.